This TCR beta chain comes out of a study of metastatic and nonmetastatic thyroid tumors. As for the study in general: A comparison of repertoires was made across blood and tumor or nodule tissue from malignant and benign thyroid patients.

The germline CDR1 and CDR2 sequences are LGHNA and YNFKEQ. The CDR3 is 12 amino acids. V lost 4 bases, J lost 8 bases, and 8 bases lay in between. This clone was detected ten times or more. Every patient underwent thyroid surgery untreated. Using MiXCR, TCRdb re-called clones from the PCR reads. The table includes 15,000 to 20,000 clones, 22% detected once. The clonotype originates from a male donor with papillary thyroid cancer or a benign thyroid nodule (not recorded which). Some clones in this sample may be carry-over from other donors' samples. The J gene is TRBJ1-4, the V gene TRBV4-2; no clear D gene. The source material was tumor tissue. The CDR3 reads CASSPQAEKLFF. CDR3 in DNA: TGTGCCAGCAGCCCCCAGGCGGAAAAACTGTTTTTT.